This TCR beta chain was captured by sequencing in a study of human T cells and chemical hapten exposure. Time point here: patch test 1, 2 weeks after DPC sensitization. Indicated treatment: therapeutic diphenylcyclopropenone sensitization with weekly scalp DPC. Whole blood, unfractionated, served as the material for total RNA extraction. At every patch-test visit, blood was drawn before the patch test was applied. This CDR3 spans 15 amino acids. From germline, CDR1 is LGHNA and CDR2 YNFKEQ. The ends lost 0 bases at V and 7 bases at J; junction bases unmatched: 5. Study-level findings and limits: Patch test score rose with PT1 expanded TCR count, significant at thresholds 8, 16 and 32, not 4.

This clonotype was seen a handful of times. As yet, its antigen is unknown. TCRdb reprocessed the RACE reads with MiXCR, giving one entry per CDR3 protein. The sample lists approximately 34,000 distinct CDR3 sequences, more than 6% occurring once. This specimen consisted of whole blood, obtained in connection with sensitization to the hapten diphenylcyclopropenone (DPC). The chain links TRBV4-2 to TRBJ1-2; 10 bases are shared with TRBD1. This TCR was sampled from a woman in her thirties with alopecia areata. Some clones in this sample may be carry-over from other donors' samples. Written as DNA, the CDR3 is TGTGCCAGCAGCCAAGATATGGGACAGGGGACTGGCTACACCTTC. Amino acids: CASSQDMGQGTGYTF.